The TCR beta chain described here comes from a study of T-cell reconstitution after alpha-beta-depleted transplantation in children (dated by TCRdb to about 2016). With regard to the full study: The study quantitatively tracked T-cell immune reconstitution after TCRalphabeta/CD19-depleted allogeneic hematopoietic cell transplantation in children using TCR repertoire profiling.

Points on this clonotype: The antigen this receptor binds is unknown. The input lacks base qualities; no much larger clone sits a single base away.

To prepare the library, PCR was applied. The reads were generated on an Illumina HiSeq 2500. Molecular barcoding was employed in the preparation of TCR libraries, with unique molecular identifiers being used to normalize TCRbeta repertoire quantification. Using fastp at Q25 and MiXCR, TCRdb reprocessed the public reads and kept productive beta chains. Identical CDR3 proteins give one entry, which carries the most common genes and DNA. This sample holds approximately 350,000 distinct CDR3 sequences; 10% to 15% were observed only once. The ten largest clonotypes hold around 4.5% of the sample. V is clipped by 5 bases and J by 4 bases, and the sequence between their germline boundaries is 16 bases long. The CDR3 contains 15 residues, cysteine and phenylalanine counted. Only the CDR3 region is kept as DNA, spanning 45 bases read in frame from base 1. CDR1 and CDR2 (MGHRA, YSYEKL) derive from the germline V gene.

The source was PBMCs, collected from the stem cell graft. This TCR came from a human donor who donated a stem cell graft to a child with Fanconi anemia. Rearrangement joined TRBV4-1 to TRBJ2-3; the D gene could be TRBD1 or TRBD2, each one agreeing over 6 bases. The nucleotides are TGCGCCAGCAGCTTTCGGGGGCGCGAGGCAGATACGCAGTATTTT. Its translation reads: CASSFRGREADTQYF.